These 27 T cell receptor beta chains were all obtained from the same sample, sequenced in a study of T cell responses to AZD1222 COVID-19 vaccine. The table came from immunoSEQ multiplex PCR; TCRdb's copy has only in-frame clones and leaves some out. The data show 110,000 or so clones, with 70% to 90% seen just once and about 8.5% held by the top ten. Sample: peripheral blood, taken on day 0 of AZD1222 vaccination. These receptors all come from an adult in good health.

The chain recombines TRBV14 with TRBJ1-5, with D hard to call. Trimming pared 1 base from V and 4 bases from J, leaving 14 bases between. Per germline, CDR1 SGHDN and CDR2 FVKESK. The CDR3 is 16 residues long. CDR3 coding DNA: TGTGCCAGCAGCCAAGGTTATCGGCACTGGAATCAGCCCCAGCATTTT. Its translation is CASSQGYRHWNQPQHF.

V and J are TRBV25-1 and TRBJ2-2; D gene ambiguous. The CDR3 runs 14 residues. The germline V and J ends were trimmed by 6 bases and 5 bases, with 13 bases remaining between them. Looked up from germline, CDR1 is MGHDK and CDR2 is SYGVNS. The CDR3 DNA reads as TGTGCCAGCAGCCCGGCCCTTTTGACCGGGGAGCTGTTTTTT. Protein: CASSPALLTGELFF.

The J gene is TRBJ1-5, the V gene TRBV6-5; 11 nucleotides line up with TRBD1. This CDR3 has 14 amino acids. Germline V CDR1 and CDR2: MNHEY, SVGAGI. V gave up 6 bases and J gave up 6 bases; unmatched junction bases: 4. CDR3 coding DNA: TGTGCCAGCAGCTCCGGGACAGGGGGTCAGCCCCAGCATTTT. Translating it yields CASSSGTGGQPQHF.

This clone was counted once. As DNA, the CDR3 is TGTGCCAGTAGTATAGCGGAAGGGCTGGGAAAAGAGCAGTACTTC. This gives the protein CASSIAEGLGKEQYF. The chain is built from TRBV19 and TRBJ2-7, with no clear D. Germline V CDR1 and CDR2: LNHDA, SQIVND (reference sequence). V lost 1 base to trimming and J lost 7 bases, with 17 bases between them. The CDR3 length is 15 residues.

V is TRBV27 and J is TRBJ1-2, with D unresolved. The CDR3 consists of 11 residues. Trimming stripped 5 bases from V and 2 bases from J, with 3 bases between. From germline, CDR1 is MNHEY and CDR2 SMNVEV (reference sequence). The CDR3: CASSINYGYTF. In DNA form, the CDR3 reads TGTGCCAGCAGTATAAACTATGGCTACACCTTC.

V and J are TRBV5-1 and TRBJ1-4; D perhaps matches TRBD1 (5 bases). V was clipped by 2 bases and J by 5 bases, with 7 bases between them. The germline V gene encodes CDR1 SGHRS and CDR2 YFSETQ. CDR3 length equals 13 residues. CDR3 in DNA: TGCGCCAGCAGCTTCGGGGGGAATGAAAAACTGTTTTTT. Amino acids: CASSFGGNEKLFF.

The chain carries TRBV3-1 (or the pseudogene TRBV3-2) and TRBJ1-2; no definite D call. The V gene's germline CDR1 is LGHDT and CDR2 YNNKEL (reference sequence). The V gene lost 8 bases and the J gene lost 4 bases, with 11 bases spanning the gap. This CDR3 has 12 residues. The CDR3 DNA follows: TGTGCCAGCGGAATCGGAGTCTATGGCTACACCTTC. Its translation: CASGIGVYGYTF.

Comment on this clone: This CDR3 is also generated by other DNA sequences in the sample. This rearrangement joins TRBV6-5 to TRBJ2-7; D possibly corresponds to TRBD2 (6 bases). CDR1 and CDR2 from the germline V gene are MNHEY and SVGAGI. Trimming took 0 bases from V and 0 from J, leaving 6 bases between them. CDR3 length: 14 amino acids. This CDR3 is CASSYSGGSYEQYF. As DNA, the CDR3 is TGTGCCAGCAGTTACTCGGGGGGCTCCTACGAGCAGTACTTC.

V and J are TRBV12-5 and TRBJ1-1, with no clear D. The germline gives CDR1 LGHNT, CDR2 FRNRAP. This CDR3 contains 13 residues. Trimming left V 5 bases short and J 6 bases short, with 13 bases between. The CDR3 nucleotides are TGTGCTAGTGGTCCCGCCCGGTTCCCTGAAGCTTTCTTT. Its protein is CASGPARFPEAFF. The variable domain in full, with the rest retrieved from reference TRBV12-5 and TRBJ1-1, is DARVTQTPRHKVTEMGQEVTMRCQPILGHNTVFWYRQTMMQGLELLAYFRNRAPLDDSGMPKDRFSAEMPDATLATLKIQPSEPRDSAVYFCASGPARFPEAFFGQGTRLTVV.

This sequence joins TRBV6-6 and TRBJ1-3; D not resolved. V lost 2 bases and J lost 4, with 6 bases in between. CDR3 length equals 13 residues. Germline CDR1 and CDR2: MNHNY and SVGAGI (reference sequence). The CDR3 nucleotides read TGTGCCAGCAGTTACGGAAGGGGAAACACCATATATTTT. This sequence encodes CASSYGRGNTIYF.

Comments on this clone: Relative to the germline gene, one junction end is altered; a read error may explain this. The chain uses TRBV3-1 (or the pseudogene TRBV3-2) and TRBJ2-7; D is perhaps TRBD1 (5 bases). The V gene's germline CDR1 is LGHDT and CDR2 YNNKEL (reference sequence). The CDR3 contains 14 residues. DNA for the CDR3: TGTGCCAGCAGCCAAGGCCGGACAACCTACGGGCAGTACTTC. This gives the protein CASSQGRTTYGQYF.

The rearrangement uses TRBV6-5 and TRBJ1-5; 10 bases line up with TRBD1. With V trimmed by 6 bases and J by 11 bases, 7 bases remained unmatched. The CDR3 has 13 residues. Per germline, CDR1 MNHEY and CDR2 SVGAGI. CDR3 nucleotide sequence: TGTGCCAGCAGAGGACAGGGGGGTTGGTCCCAGCATTTT. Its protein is CASRGQGGWSQHF.

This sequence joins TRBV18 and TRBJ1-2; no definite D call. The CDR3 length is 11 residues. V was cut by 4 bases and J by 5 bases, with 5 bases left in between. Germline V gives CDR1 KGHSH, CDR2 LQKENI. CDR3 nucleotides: TGTGCCAGCTCACAAGAGTATGGCTACACCTTC. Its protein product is CASSQEYGYTF.

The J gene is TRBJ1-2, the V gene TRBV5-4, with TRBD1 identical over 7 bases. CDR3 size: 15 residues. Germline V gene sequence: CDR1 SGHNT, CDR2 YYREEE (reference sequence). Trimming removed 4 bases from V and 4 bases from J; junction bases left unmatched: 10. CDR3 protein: CASSPQGTAIYGYTF. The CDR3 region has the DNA TGTGCCAGCAGCCCGCAAGGGACAGCGATCTATGGCTACACCTTC.

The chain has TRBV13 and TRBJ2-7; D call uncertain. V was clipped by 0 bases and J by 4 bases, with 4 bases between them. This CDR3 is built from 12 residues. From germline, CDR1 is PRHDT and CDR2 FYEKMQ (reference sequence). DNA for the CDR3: TGTGCCAGCAGCTTAGGTGATTACGAGCAGTACTTC. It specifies CASSLGDYEQYF.

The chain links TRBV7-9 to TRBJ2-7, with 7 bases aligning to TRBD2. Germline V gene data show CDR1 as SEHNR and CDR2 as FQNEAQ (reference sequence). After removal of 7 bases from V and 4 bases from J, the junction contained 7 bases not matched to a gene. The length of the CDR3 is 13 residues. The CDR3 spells CASMFGGTYEQYF. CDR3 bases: TGTGCCAGCATGTTCGGGGGGACTTACGAGCAGTACTTC.

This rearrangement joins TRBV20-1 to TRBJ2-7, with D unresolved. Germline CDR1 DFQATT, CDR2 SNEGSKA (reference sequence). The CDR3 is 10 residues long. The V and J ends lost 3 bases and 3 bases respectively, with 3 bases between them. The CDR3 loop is CSASDYEQYF. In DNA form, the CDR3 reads TGCAGTGCTAGTGACTACGAGCAGTACTTC.

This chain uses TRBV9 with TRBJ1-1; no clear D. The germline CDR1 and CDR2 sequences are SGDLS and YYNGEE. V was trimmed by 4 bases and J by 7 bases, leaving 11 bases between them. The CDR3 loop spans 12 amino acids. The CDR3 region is CASSPRADEAFF. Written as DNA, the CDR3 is TGTGCCAGCAGCCCGAGGGCAGATGAAGCTTTCTTT.

CDR3: CASSGLASYGYTF. As DNA, the CDR3 is TGTGCCAGCAGTGGCCTAGCTAGCTATGGCTACACCTTC. The chain recombines TRBV28 with TRBJ1-2; D is ambiguous. Germline CDR1 is MDHEN and CDR2 is SYDVKM. The CDR3 contains 13 residues. V was pared by 5 bases and J by 4 bases, with 11 bases between.

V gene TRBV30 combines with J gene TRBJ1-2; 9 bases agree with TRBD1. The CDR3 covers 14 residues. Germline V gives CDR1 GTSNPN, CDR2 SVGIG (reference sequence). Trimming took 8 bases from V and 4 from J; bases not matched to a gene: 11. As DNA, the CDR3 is TGTGCCGCGACCGGGACAGGGAGGACCTATGGCTACACCTTC. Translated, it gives CAATGTGRTYGYTF.

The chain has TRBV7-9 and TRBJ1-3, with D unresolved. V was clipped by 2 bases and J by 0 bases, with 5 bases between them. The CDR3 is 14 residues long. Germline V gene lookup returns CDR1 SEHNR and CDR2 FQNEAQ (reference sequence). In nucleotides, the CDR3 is TGTGCCAGCAGCTTACGAACCTCTGGAAACACCATATATTTT. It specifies CASSLRTSGNTIYF.

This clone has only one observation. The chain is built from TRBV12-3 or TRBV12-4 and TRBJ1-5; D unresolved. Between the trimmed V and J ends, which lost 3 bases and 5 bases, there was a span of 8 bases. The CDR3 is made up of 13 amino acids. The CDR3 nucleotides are TGTGCCAGCAGTTTGGGTGGGGATCAGCCCCAGCATTTT. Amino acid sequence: CASSLGGDQPQHF.

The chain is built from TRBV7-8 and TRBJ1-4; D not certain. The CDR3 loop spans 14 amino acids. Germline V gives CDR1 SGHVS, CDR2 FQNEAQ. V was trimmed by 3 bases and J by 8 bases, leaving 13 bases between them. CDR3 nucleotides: TGTGCCAGCAGCTTGACACACGTGGGCGAAAAACTGTTTTTT. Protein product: CASSLTHVGEKLFF.

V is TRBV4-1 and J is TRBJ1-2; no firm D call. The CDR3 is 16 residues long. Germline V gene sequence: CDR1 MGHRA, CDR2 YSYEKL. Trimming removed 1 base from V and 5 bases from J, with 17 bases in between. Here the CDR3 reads CASSQAGRSLRYGYTF. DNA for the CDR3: TGCGCCAGCAGCCAAGCCGGGCGCAGCCTGAGGTATGGCTACACCTTC.

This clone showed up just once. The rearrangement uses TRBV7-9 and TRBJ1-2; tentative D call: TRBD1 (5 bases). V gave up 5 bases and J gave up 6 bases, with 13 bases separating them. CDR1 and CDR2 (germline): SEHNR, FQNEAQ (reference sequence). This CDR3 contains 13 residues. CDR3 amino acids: CASSPGTSNGYTF. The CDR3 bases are TGTGCCAGCAGCCCCGGGACTTCGAATGGCTACACCTTC.

The CDR3 DNA is TGCGCCAGCAGGGTGACGGGCGCGGTCTACGAGCAGTACTTC. Its translation is CASRVTGAVYEQYF. This chain connects TRBV5-1 to TRBJ2-7; no clear D gene. CDR3 size: 14 residues. Trimming pared 5 bases from V and 3 bases from J, leaving 15 bases between. CDR1 and CDR2 (germline): SGHRS, YFSETQ.

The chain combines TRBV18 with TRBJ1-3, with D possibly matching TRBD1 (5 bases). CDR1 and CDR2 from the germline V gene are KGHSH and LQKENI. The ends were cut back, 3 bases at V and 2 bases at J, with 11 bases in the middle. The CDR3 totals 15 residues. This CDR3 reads CASSPGSGAGNTIYF. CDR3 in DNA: TGTGCCAGCTCACCCGGATCGGGGGCTGGAAACACCATATATTTT.